These T cell receptor beta chains were read from a single sample in a study of T-cell reconstitution after alpha-beta-depleted transplantation in children. In TCRdb, the PCR reads were re-called with MiXCR into one record per CDR3 protein. The sample shows 420,000 or so distinct CDR3 sequences, 11% of them seen only once. The sequencing here drew on PBMCs from the stem cell graft donor, taken from the stem cell graft. These TCRs come from a human donor who donated a stem cell graft to a child with acute myeloid leukemia. CDR3s include the opening cysteine and the closing phenylalanine or tryptophan.

>TRBV4-3|TRBJ2-7|14
CASSQVTGSYEQYF
>TRBV20-1|TRBJ2-7|15
CSARDRPGFSYEQYF
>TRBV20-1|TRBJ2-5|15
CSAGSLAGASKTQYF
>TRBV12-3/TRBV12-4|TRBJ1-2|16
CASSLAFSRFNYGYTF
>TRBV5-1|TRBJ1-4|15
CASSPGGQGNEKLFF
>TRBV27|TRBJ2-7|13
CASSWGTTYEQYF
>TRBV5-1|TRBJ1-1|13
CASSFVVGTEAFF
>TRBV7-3|TRBJ1-1|13
CASSLALQAEAFF
>TRBV12-3/TRBV12-4|TRBJ2-1|13
CASRPPGVHEQFF
>TRBV6-1|TRBJ2-2|14
CASGTSGYTGELFF
>TRBV12-3/TRBV12-4|TRBJ1-1|14
CASSFGGKNTEAFF
>TRBV11-2|TRBJ1-2|15
CASSLVRAGDYGYTF
>TRBV20-1|TRBJ1-1|15
CSAAGNGAVNTEAFF